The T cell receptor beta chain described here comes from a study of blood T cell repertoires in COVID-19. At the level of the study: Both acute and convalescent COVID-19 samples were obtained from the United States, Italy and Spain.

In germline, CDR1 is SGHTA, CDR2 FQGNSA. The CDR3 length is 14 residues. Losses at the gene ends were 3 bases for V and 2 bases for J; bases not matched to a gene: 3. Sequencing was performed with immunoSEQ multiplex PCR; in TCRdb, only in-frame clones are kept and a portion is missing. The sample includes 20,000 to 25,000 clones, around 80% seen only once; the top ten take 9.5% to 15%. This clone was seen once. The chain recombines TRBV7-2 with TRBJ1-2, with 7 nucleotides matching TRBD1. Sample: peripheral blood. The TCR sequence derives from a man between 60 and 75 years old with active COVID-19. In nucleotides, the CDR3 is TGTGCCAGCAGCTTCCAACAGGGGAACTATGGCTACACCTTC. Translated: CASSFQQGNYGYTF. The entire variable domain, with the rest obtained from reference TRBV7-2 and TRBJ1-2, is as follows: GAGVSQSPSNKVTEKGKDVELRCDPISGHTALYWYRQSLGQGLEFLIYFQGNSAPDKSGLPSDRFSAERTGGSVSTLTIQRTQQEDSAVYLCASSFQQGNYGYTFGSGTRLTVV.